This T cell receptor beta chain stems from a study of tissue T cells after allogeneic stem cell transplantation. General observations from the study: Shared clones across patients were few; motif clustering revealed tissue-specific shared signatures. Tissue-detected TCR repertoire was only partly captured by blood and spleen T cells.

As concerns this clone: The antigen is unknown. These gene names are mouse names. The read stops 1 residue short of the end of the CDR3; the missing end is completed from the germline J gene. Other DNA sequences of this sample code for an identical CDR3.

V was pared by 2 bases and J by 0 bases, with 9 bases between. CDR3 length: 15 amino acids. CDR1 and CDR2 (germline): KGHPV, FQNQEV (reference sequence). Specified time point: mouse harvest day 7 after allogeneic transplant. Mouse grafts combined 10^7 T-cell-depleted bone marrow cells with 10^6 splenic CD5+ T cells. B6 (H2b) cells into BALB/c (H2d) mice; tissues taken at day 7 or 14. Libraries were prepared by immunoSEQ multiplex PCR; TCRdb keeps only in-frame clonotypes and omits some of them. The table includes roughly 7,300 clones, approximately 52% detected once. This TCR derives from a female BALB/c mouse given C57BL/6 T cells with graft-versus-host disease after an allogeneic hematopoietic cell transplant. Sequencing was performed on gut tissue. The chain joins TRBV26 to TRBJ2-3; tentatively, D is TRBD1 (6 bases). The CDR3 loop is CASSLGTTSAETLYF. CDR3 DNA (partial): TGTGCCAGCAGTCTGGGGACAACTAGTGCAGAAACGCTGTAT.